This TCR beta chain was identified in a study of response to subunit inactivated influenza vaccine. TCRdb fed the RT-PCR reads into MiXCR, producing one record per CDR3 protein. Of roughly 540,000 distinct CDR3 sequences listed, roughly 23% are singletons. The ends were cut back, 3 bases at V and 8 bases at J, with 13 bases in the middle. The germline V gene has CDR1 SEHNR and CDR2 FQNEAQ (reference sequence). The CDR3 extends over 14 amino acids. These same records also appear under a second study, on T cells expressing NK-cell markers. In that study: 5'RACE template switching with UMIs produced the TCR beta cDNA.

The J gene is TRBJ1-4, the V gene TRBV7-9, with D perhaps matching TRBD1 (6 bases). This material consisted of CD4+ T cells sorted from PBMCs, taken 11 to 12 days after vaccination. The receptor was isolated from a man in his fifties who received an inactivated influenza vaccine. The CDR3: CASSFSGAGEKLFF. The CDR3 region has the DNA TGTGCCAGCAGCTTTTCAGGGGCAGGGGAAAAACTGTTTTTT.